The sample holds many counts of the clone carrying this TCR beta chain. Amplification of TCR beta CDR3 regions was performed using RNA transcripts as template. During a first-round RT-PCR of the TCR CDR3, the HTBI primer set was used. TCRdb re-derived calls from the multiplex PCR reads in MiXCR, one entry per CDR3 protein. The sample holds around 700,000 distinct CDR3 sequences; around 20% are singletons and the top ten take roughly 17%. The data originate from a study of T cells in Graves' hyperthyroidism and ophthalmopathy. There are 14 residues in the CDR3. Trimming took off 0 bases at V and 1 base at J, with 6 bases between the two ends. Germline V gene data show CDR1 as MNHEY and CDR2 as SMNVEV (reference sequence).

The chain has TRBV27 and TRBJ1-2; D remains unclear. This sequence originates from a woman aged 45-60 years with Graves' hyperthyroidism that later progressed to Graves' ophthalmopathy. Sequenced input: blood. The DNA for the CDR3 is TGTGCCAGCAGTTTATCTGGGGTTAACTATGGCTACACCTTC. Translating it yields CASSLSGVNYGYTF.